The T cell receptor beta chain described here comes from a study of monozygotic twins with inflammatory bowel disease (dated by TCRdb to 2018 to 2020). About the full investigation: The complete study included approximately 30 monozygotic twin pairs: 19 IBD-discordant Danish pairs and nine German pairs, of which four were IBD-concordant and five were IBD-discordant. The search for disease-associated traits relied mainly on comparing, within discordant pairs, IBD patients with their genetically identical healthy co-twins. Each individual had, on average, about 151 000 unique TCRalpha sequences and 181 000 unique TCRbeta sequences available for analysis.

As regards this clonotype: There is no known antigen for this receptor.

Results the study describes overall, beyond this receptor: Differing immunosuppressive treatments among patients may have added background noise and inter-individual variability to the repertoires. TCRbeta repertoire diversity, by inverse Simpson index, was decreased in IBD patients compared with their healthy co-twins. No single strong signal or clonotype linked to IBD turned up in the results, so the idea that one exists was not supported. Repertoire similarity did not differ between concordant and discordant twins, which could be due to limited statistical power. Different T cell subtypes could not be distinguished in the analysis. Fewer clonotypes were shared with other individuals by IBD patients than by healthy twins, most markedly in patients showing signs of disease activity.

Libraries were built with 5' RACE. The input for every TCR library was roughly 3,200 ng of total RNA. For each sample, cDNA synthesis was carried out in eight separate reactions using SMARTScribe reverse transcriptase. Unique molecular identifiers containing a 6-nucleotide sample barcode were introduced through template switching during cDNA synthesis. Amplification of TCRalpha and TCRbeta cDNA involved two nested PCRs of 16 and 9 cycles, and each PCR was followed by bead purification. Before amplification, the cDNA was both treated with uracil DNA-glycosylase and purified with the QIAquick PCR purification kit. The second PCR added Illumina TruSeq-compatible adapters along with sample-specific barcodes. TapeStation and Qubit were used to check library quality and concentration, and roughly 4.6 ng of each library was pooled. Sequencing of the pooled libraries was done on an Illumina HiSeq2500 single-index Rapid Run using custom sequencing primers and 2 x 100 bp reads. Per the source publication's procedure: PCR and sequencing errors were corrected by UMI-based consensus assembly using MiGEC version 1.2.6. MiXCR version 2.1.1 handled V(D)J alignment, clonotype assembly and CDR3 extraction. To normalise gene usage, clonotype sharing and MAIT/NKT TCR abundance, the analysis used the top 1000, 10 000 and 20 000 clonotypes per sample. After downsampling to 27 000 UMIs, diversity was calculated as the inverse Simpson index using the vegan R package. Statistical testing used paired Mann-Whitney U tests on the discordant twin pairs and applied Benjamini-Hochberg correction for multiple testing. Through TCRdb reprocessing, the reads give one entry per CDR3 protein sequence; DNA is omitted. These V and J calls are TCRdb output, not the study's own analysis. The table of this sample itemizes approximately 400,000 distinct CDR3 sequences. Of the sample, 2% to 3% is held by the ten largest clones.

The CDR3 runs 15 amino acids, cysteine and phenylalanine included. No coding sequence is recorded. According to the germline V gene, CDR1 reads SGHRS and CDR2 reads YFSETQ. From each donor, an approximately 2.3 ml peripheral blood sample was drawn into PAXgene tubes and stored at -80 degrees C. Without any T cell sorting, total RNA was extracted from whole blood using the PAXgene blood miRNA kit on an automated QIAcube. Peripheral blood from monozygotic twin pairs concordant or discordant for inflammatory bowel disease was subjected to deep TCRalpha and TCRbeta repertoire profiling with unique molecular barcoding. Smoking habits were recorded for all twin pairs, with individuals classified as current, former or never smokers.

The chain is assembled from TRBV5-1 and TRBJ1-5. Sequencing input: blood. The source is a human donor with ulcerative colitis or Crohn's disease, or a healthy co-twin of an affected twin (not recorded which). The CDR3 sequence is CASSLNVGPNQPQHF.